This T cell receptor beta chain is from a study of OX40 agonist ivuxolimab in advanced cancers. A note on this clone: Its antigen is undetermined.

Using immunoSEQ multiplex PCR, the repertoire was profiled, and TCRdb retains in-frame clones only, with some absent. The sample includes 60,000 to 80,000 clones, 89% of them seen just once. This CDR3 contains 18 residues. Germline CDR1 reads PRHDT; CDR2 reads FYEKMQ (reference sequence). V shed 5 bases and J 5 bases; nucleotides not matched to a gene: 19. Study-wide points: Certain nonresponders likewise exhibited a low normalized T-cell clonal expansion. In the expanded peripheral T cells, antigen specificity was never determined.

Here the sequenced sample was CD4+ or CD8+ T cells sorted from blood, taken in a trial of the OX40 agonist ivuxolimab. The clonotype comes from an adult with an advanced solid tumor such as melanoma, head and neck, liver or kidney cancer. The chain recombines TRBV13 with TRBJ2-5; 8 bases are shared with TRBD1. For the CDR3, the DNA is TGTGCCAGCAGCCCCACACTCCGGGACAGGAAACGGTGGGAGACCCAGTACTTC. This sequence encodes CASSPTLRDRKRWETQYF.